These 3 T cell receptor beta chains originate from one sample sequenced in a study of healthy donors' naive CD4 and CD8 T cells. Starting from around 500 ng of total RNA, TCR libraries were made with linear amplification. Each CDR3 protein is one row after TCRdb ran MiXCR on the reads. The data hold about 180,000 distinct CDR3 sequences, with around 74% observed a single time. The specimen sequenced was naive CD4+ and CD8+ T cells sorted from blood, pooled from several donors. These receptors were taken from a pool of human donors in good health; the sample pools cells from several healthy donors.

The V gene is TRBV5-1, the J gene TRBJ2-3; 8 positions match TRBD1. The CDR3 length is 15 residues. The J segment lost 2 bases and the V segment lost 3 bases, leaving 5 bases of the junction unmatched. In germline, CDR1 is SGHRS, CDR2 YFSETQ. CDR3 in amino acids: CASSSIQGDTDTQYF. In DNA form, the CDR3 reads TGCGCCAGCAGCTCGATACAGGGGGACACAGATACGCAGTATTTT.

The V gene is TRBV5-6, the J gene TRBJ2-5; 10 bases are shared with TRBD1. Germline CDR1 is SGHDT and CDR2 is YYEEEE. V was clipped by 2 bases and J by 7 bases; unmatched bases: 8. The CDR3 extends over 15 amino acids. CDR3: CASSFGTGDLGTQYF. The CDR3 bases are TGTGCCAGCAGCTTCGGGACAGGGGATCTTGGGACCCAGTACTTC.

The chain recombines TRBV12-3 or TRBV12-4 with TRBJ2-7, with D unresolved. This CDR3 has 14 amino acids. V dropped 3 bases and J dropped 2 bases, with 11 bases sitting between them. CDR3 sequence (DNA): TGTGCCAGCAGTTTCGGGTTGGATACCTACGAGCAGTACTTC. The encoded protein is CASSFGLDTYEQYF.